A selection of T cell receptor beta chains follows, all from one sample in a study of blood T cell repertoires in COVID-19. Only in-frame clones appear in the TCRdb table, and some are missing; sequencing was by immunoSEQ multiplex PCR. The profile covers roughly 50,000 clones, with approximately 87% appearing a single time and approximately 12% taken by the ten largest. Sequenced material: peripheral blood. The receptors derive from a human donor in a cohort sampled during active COVID-19. Each CDR3 is given with its conserved first and last residue. A D gene is named only where the DNA matches it firmly. The size field is filled for only some rows; it gives once, few, many or a size class.

TRBD2,few,TRBJ2-3,TRBV5-1,TGCGCCAGCAGCTTGGCCGGGACTATTACAGATACGCAGTATTTT,CASSLAGTITDTQYF
.,.,TRBJ2-7,TRBV5-5,TGTGCCAGCAGCTTGGGGCGATTAGCGGACTCCTACGAGCAGTACTTC,CASSLGRLADSYEQYF
.,.,TRBJ1-4,TRBV11-2,TGTGCCAGCAGCCAGGGCGTGGGGCTGTTTTTT,CASSQGVGLFF
TRBD1,.,TRBJ2-7,TRBV6-5,TGTGCCAGCAGTTTGACAGGGAACCCCTACGAGCAGTACTTC,CASSLTGNPYEQYF
.,.,TRBJ2-3,TRBV7-9,TGTGCCAGCAGCTGGGGCCCCCAGGGGAGCACAGATACGCAGTATTTT,CASSWGPQGSTDTQYF
.,.,TRBJ1-1,TRBV28,TGTGCCAGCAGTTTAATCGGAGAGATGAACACTGAAGCTTTCTTT,CASSLIGEMNTEAFF
TRBD1,once,TRBJ1-4,TRBV2,TGTGCCAGCAGCTTAGACAGGGATGAAAAACTGTTTTTT,CASSLDRDEKLFF
TRBD1,.,TRBJ1-2,TRBV19,TGTGCCAGTAGTCCAAATTATCGGACAGGGGTCGTAGCTAACTATGGCTACACCTTC,CASSPNYRTGVVANYGYTF
TRBD2,.,TRBJ2-7,TRBV6-1,TGTGCCAGCAGTGAAGGGGGGGGTCACGAGCAGTACTTC,CASSEGGGHEQYF
.,once,TRBJ1-5,TRBV15,TGTGCCACCAGCATAGGGGATGGGGGCATTCAGCCCCAGCATTTT,CATSIGDGGIQPQHF
TRBD1,.,TRBJ2-3,TRBV11-3,TGTGCCAGCAGCTTAGATTCGGACAGGGGGCGCAGGGATACGCAGTATTTT,CASSLDSDRGRRDTQYF
.,.,TRBJ2-2,TRBV4-1,TGCGCCAGCAGCCAAGATCCAACAGGATGGAAAACCGGGGAGCTGTTTTTT,CASSQDPTGWKTGELFF
.,.,TRBJ2-7,TRBV19,TGTGCCAGTAGCTGGGACTTTTCCTACGAGCAGTACTTC,CASSWDFSYEQYF
TRBD2,.,TRBJ2-7,TRBV5-4,TGTGCCAGCAGCTTGGCCCCGGGGGGTGCCTACGAGCAGTACTTC,CASSLAPGGAYEQYF
.,.,TRBJ2-5,TRBV4-1,TGCGCCAGCAGCCAAGGTCCAGGCCAAGAGACCCAGTACTTC,CASSQGPGQETQYF
.,few,TRBJ2-7,TRBV30,TGTGCCCGCGAAACAGGTCAAGCCTACGAGCAGTACTTC,CARETGQAYEQYF
TRBD1,once,TRBJ2-7,TRBV6-6,TGTGCCAGCAAAGACCGGGACAGCTACGAGCAGTACTTC,CASKDRDSYEQYF
.,once,TRBJ1-3,TRBV5-5,TGTGCCAGCAGCCGCCGGGTTAGCTCTGGAAACACCATATATTTT,CASSRRVSSGNTIYF
.,.,TRBJ1-1,TRBV5-6,TGTGCCAGCAGCTTGGTTGGCTTAAACACTGAAGCTTTCTTT,CASSLVGLNTEAFF
.,.,TRBJ1-2,TRBV5-8,TGTGCCAGCAGCTTGGTCGGCGGGGGCGGCTATGGCTACACCTTC,CASSLVGGGGYGYTF
.,few,TRBJ1-2,TRBV19,TGTGCCAGTAGTATAGATCAGCGGGCGAGAGGCTACACCTTC,CASSIDQRARGYTF
.,.,TRBJ1-4,TRBV19,TGTGCCAGTAGGGGGATTACGGGACACCTTGAAAAACTGTTTTTT,CASRGITGHLEKLFF
TRBD1,.,TRBJ2-2,TRBV4-3,TGCGCCAGCAGCCAAGTCGGAAGGACAGGCGACACCGGGGAGCTGTTTTTT,CASSQVGRTGDTGELFF
.,.,TRBJ2-7,TRBV11-3,TGTGCCAGCAGCTTAAAACGCAGGGCTGAATACGAGCAGTACTTC,CASSLKRRAEYEQYF
TRBD1,.,TRBJ1-6,TRBV6-2/TRBV6-3,TGTGCCAGCACCCCGGACAGGAGCTCCTATAATTCACCCCTCCACTTT,CASTPDRSSYNSPLHF
.,.,TRBJ1-3,TRBV6-6,TGTGCCAGCAGTTACTTCGGTGGCTCTGGAAACACCATATATTTT,CASSYFGGSGNTIYF
.,.,TRBJ2-7,TRBV28,TGTGCCAGCAGTGCGATAGCCTACGAGCAGTACTTC,CASSAIAYEQYF
TRBD1,.,TRBJ1-2,TRBV18,TGTGCCAGCTCACCAGGGACAGGGGAACTCTATGGCTACACCTTC,CASSPGTGELYGYTF
TRBD2,.,TRBJ2-1,TRBV7-2,TGTGCCAGCAGCGCGCCACTAGCGGGGGGGCTCAATGAGCAGTTCTTC,CASSAPLAGGLNEQFF
TRBD1,few,TRBJ1-1,TRBV3-1/TRBV3-2,TGTGCCAGCAGCCGAGACGGGACAGGGGGTGAAGCTTTCTTT,CASSRDGTGGEAFF
TRBD2,.,TRBJ2-2,TRBV9,TGTGCCAGCAGCGTAGACGGGGGGGACACCGGGGAGCTGTTTTTT,CASSVDGGDTGELFF
.,.,TRBJ1-1,TRBV5-4,TGTGCCAGCAGCTTGGAAATACAAATGAACACTGAAGCTTTCTTT,CASSLEIQMNTEAFF
.,.,TRBJ2-7,TRBV4-3,TGCGCCAGCAGCCGGTCGACAGGCCCTACTCCCTACGAGCAGTACTTC,CASSRSTGPTPYEQYF
TRBD1,.,TRBJ2-7,TRBV18,TGTGCCAGCTCACCAGCGCGACAGGGGGCGGGTGAGCAGTACTTC,CASSPARQGAGEQYF
.,few,TRBJ1-2,TRBV10-3,TGTGCCATCAGCGAGGGACAACTGTTTAACTATGGCTACACCTTC,CAISEGQLFNYGYTF
TRBD1,.,TRBJ1-4,TRBV19,TGTGCCAGCAATTCCCTGCGGACAGGGAATGAAAAACTGTTTTTT,CASNSLRTGNEKLFF
TRBD1,.,TRBJ2-5,TRBV10-3,TGTGCCATCAAGGGGGGACAGGAAGAGACCCAGTACTTC,CAIKGGQEETQYF
TRBD1,once,TRBJ2-7,TRBV5-1,TGCGCCAGCAGCTATAATGACAGGGGGTTCGAGCAGTACTTC,CASSYNDRGFEQYF
.,.,TRBJ1-2,TRBV4-3,TGCGCCAGCAGCCAGGATCAGGGATTCTATGGCTACACCTTC,CASSQDQGFYGYTF
TRBD1,.,TRBJ1-2,TRBV15,TGTGCCACCAGCAGATCCGGGACAGAACCTAACTATGGCTACACCTTC,CATSRSGTEPNYGYTF
.,.,TRBJ2-7,TRBV4-1,TGCGCCAGCAGCCAAGATTCCCCCCGGTCGGGCGAGCAGTACTTC,CASSQDSPRSGEQYF